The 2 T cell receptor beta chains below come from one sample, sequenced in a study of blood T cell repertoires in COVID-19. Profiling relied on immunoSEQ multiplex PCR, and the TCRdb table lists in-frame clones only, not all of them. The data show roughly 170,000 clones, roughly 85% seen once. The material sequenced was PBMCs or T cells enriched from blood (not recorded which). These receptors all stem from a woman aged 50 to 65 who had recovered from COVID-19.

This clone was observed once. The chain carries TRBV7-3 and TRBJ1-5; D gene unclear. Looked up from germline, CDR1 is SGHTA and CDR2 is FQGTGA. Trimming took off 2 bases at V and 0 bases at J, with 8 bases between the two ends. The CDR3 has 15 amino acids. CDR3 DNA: TGTGCCAGCAGCTTAGAAGGAGGTAGCAATCAGCCCCAGCATTTT. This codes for CASSLEGGSNQPQHF.

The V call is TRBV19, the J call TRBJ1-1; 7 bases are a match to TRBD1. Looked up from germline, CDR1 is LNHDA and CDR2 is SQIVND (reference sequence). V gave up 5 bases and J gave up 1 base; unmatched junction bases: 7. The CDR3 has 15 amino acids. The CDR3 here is CASSWGQTENTEAFF. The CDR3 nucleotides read TGTGCCAGTAGTTGGGGACAGACAGAGAACACTGAAGCTTTCTTT. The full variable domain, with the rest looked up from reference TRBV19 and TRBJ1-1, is DGGITQSPKYLFRKEGQNVTLSCEQNLNHDAMYWYRQDPGQGLRLIYYSQIVNDFQKGDIAEGYSVSREKKESFPLTVTSAQKNPTAFYLCASSWGQTENTEAFFGQGTRLTVV.